Sequencing of this T cell receptor (beta chain) was carried out in a study of shared clonotypes between healthy human individuals. Looking at the study overall: Used for every donor were three CD4 naive, three CD4 memory, two CD8 naive and one CD8 memory plate. The study's findings and limits: Sharing across four donors was highest in naive CD4 (roughly 5%) and lowest in memory CD8 (approximately 0.4%). Among donors, clonotype sharing was expected to be affected by sequencing depth.

The CDR3 extends over 15 amino acids. V lost 6 bases to trimming and J lost 9 bases; unmatched junction nucleotides: 9. Germline CDR1 and CDR2: MDHEN and SYDVKM. Per the authors' pipeline: For the immunoSEQ data, sequences were junction-only without quality scores, so filtering differed. Clones were sequenced by immunoSEQ multiplex PCR, and TCRdb holds only the in-frame ones, with some missing. That table furnishes V, J and clone size, whereas the DNA furnished D and trimming. The sample has around 1,000,000 clones, 60% to 85% seen once. This clone was observed at least ten times. The target antigen is unknown.

The gene calls are TRBV28 and TRBJ2-1; 12 nucleotides agree with TRBD2. The sample comprised memory CD4+ T cells from PBMCs. The sample's subset: CD45RA-negative fraction. This TCR was recovered from a man younger than 30 in good health. Some clones in this sample may be carry-over from other donors' samples. The CDR3 nucleotides are TGTGCCAGCAGCACCCCTAGCGGGAGGGCTTTTGAGCAGTTCTTC. It yields the protein CASSTPSGRAFEQFF.